This T cell receptor beta chain was identified during a study of T cell repertoires in cytomegalovirus infection. Germline V gene data show CDR1 as MNHEY and CDR2 as SMNVEV (reference sequence). This CDR3 has 15 residues. V lost 5 bases and J lost 1, with 14 bases in between. TCRdb re-derived calls from the reads in MiXCR, one entry per CDR3 protein. The table records some 920,000 distinct CDR3 sequences, under 40% of them present only once. As regards this clonotype: The antigen remains undetermined.

Source: cultured CD8+ T cells from PBMCs, taken from culture after CMV antigen stimulation. The receptor comes from a human donor in good health (CMV status not recorded). Some clones in this sample may be carry-over from other donors' samples. V is TRBV27 and J is TRBJ2-5; D is ambiguous. The CDR3 loop is CASSPVDESQETQYF. The CDR3, as DNA: TGTGCCAGCAGTCCCGTCGACGAGAGCCAAGAGACCCAGTACTTC.